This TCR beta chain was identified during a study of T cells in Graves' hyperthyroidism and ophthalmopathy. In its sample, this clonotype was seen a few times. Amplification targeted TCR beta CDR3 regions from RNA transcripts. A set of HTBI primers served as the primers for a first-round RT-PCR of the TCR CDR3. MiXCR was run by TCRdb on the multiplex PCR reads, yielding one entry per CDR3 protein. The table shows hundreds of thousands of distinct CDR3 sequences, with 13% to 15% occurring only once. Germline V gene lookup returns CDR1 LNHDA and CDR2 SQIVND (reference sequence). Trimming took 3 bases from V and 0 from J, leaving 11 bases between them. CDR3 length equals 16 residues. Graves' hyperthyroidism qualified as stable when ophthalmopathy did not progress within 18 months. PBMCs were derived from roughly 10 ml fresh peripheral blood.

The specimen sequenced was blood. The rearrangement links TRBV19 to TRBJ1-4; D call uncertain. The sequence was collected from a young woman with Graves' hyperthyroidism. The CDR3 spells CASSMRAGATNEKLFF. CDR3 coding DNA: TGTGCCAGTAGTATGAGAGCCGGCGCAACTAATGAAAAACTGTTTTTT. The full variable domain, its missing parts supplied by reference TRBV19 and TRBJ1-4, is DGGITQSPKYLFRKEGQNVTLSCEQNLNHDAMYWYRQDPGQGLRLIYYSQIVNDFQKGDIAEGYSVSREKKESFPLTVTSAQKNPTAFYLCASSMRAGATNEKLFFGSGTQLSVL.